One and the same sample provided the 2 T cell receptor beta chains below, sequenced in a study of blood T cell repertoires in COVID-19. The repertoire was sequenced with immunoSEQ multiplex PCR; TCRdb's copy has only in-frame clones and lacks some. This sample has more than 200,000 clones, with approximately 78% found just once. Sequencing was done on a sample of peripheral blood. These receptor sequences come from a woman of 80 years or more with COVID-19, enrolled during active disease.

The chain combines TRBV5-1 with TRBJ2-3; D ambiguous. V lost 0 bases to trimming and J lost 1 base, with 3 bases between them. This CDR3 spans 13 amino acids. Germline CDR1 is SGHRS and CDR2 is YFSETQ. The CDR3 nucleotides are TGCGCCAGCAGCTTGGTCGGCACAGATACGCAGTATTTT. This sequence encodes CASSLVGTDTQYF.

In this sample, this clone turned up many times. The chain uses TRBV7-8 and TRBJ2-2; weak D call: TRBD1 (5 bases). The CDR3 contains 15 residues. Germline CDR1 SGHVS, CDR2 FQNEAQ. The V and J ends lost 5 bases and 1 base respectively, with 11 bases between them. The CDR3 loop is CASSKRQQNTGELFF. The CDR3 nucleotides are TGTGCCAGCAGCAAGAGACAGCAGAACACCGGGGAGCTGTTTTTT. Combining the CDR3 with reference TRBV7-8 and TRBJ2-2 gives the whole variable domain GAGVSQSPRYKVAKRGQDVALRCDPISGHVSLFWYQQALGQGPEFLTYFQNEAQLDKSGLPSDRFFAERPEGSVSTLKIQRTQQEDSAVYLCASSKRQQNTGELFFGEGSRLTVL.